This T cell receptor (beta chain) was captured in a study of T cells expressing NK-cell markers. Overall study: Sorted CD3+CD56+NKG2C+, CD3+CD56+NKG2C- and CD3+CD56-NKG2C+ T cells supplied TCR beta repertoires.

Whole-study findings and limits: In four donors, dominant clonotypes made up about 28.3-65% of CD3+CD56-NKG2C+ cells. HCMV specificity was not established for the expanded NKG2C+ T cell clones.

About this clonotype: Its antigen remains unidentified.

Reanalyzing the 5' RACE reads, TCRdb keeps one entry per CDR3 protein, without DNA. The sample is made up of some 440,000 distinct CDR3 sequences, and the top ten hold approximately 1.5% of it. The CDR3 sequence is 18 residues long. Germline V gene lookup returns CDR1 MGHRA and CDR2 YSYEKL. The specimen sequenced was blood T cells: a sorted CD56 or NKG2C T cell subset, CD4+ or CD8+ T cells, or bulk PBMC T cells (not recorded which). The sequence was obtained from a woman in her 50s in good health. The rearrangement uses TRBV4-1 and TRBJ1-6; TCRdb names TRBD1, which stays unverified in the absence of DNA. CDR3 amino acids: CASSQEIRGSSYNSPLHF.